The clone carrying this T cell receptor (beta chain) was counted only a few times. Its antigen remains unidentified. This entry is derived from a study of cytomegalovirus exposure and HLA in healthy donors. Looking at the study overall: Across a few hundred genotyped donors, 65% to 90% landed in the Caucasian-associated ancestry cluster. Findings and limits, study-wide: In a later analysis, CMV-associated beta chains were mostly HLA-associated, it appeared. Most subjects' HLA-A and HLA-B alleles were reportedly predicted from TCR beta sequences. Investigators reported fewer than 200 TCR beta chains as tied to cytomegalovirus.

The ends lost 5 bases at V and 5 bases at J; junction bases unmatched: 9. The CDR3 runs to 15 residues. Germline-derived CDR1 and CDR2 are MNHEY and SMNVEV (reference sequence). It was with 60 Vbeta and 13 Jbeta primers that the PCR ran. Produced via immunoSEQ multiplex PCR; TCRdb's table is partial and in-frame only. This table holds tens of thousands of clones, about 71% found once. The J gene is TRBJ2-7, the V gene TRBV27, with 10 bases fitting TRBD1. Sequencing was performed on PBMCs. This clonotype was obtained from a man in his sixties in good health and CMV-seropositive. This chain's CDR3 is CASSPGTGDFHEQYF. CDR3 nucleotide sequence: TGTGCCAGCAGTCCAGGGACAGGGGATTTCCACGAGCAGTACTTC.